The entry below gives a single T cell receptor beta chain sequence along with its context. The assay was immunoSEQ multiplex PCR, and TCRdb's table has in-frame clones only and misses some. The table shows more than 85,000 clones, with around nine tenths occurring only once. Germline assignment: CDR1 PRHDT and CDR2 FYEKMQ (reference sequence). Trimming pared 0 bases from V and 6 bases from J, leaving 15 bases between. This CDR3 has 15 residues. This entry comes from a study of PD-1 blockade in classical Hodgkin lymphoma. Described time point: cycle 4 day 1 (C4D1), after five to seven weeks of nivolumab. Every one of the patients relapsed after autologous stem cell transplantation (brentuximab vedotin exposure was variable).

The sequencing here drew on peripheral blood mononuclear cells (PBMCs), taken before the fourth cycle of nivolumab. This receptor was taken from a human donor with classical Hodgkin lymphoma. The rearrangement links TRBV13 to TRBJ2-7, with a possible D match to TRBD1 (6 bases). The CDR3 DNA sequence: TGTGCCAGCAGCTTAGGCCTGCGACAGGAAGGCGAGCAGTACTTC. This sequence encodes CASSLGLRQEGEQYF.